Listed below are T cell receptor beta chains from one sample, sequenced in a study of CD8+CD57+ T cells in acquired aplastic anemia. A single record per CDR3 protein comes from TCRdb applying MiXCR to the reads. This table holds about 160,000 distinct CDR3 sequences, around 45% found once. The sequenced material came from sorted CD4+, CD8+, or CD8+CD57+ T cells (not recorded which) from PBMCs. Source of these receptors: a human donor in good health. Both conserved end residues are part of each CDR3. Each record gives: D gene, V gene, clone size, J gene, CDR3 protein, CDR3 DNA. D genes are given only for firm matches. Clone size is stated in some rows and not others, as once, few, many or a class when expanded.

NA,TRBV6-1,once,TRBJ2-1,CASRDDRFYNEQFF,TGTGCCAGCAGGGACGACAGATTCTACAATGAGCAGTTCTTC
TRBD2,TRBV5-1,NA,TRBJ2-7,CASSPGLAGEQYF,TGCGCCAGCAGCCCGGGACTAGCGGGAGAGCAGTACTTC
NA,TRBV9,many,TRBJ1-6,CASSVWGYNSPLHF,TGTGCCAGCAGCGTATGGGGATATAATTCACCCCTCCACTTT
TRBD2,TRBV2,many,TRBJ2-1,CASTGLAVYNEQFF,TGTGCCAGCACGGGGCTAGCGGTTTACAATGAGCAGTTCTTC
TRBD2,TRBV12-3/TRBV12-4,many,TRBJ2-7,CASSPGLAGTYEQYF,TGTGCCAGCAGTCCCGGACTAGCGGGAACATACGAGCAGTACTTC
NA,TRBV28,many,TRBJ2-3,CASSNRDYTQYF,TGTGCCAGCAGTAACAGGGATTATACGCAGTATTTT
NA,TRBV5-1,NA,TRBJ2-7,CASSFLSGQEQYF,TGCGCCAGCAGCTTCCTTTCGGGGCAGGAGCAGTACTTC
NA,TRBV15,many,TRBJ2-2,CATSRVGSRTGELFF,TGTGCCACCAGCAGAGTGGGGTCAAGAACCGGGGAGCTGTTTTTT
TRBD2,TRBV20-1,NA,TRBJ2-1,CSANGLAGGVYNEQFF,TGCAGTGCTAATGGACTAGCGGGAGGAGTCTACAATGAGCAGTTCTTC
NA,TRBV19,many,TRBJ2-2,CATRIRDIATGELFF,TGTGCCACCAGGATCCGGGACATTGCAACCGGGGAGCTGTTTTTT
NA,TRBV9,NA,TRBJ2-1,CASSVDSYNEQFF,TGTGCCAGCAGCGTTGACTCCTACAATGAGCAGTTCTTC
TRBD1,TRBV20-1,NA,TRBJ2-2,CSARDIGQGNTGELFF,TGCAGTGCTAGAGATATCGGACAGGGGAACACCGGGGAGCTGTTTTTT
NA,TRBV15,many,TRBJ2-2,CATSAETFGGELFF,TGTGCCACCAGCGCAGAAACGTTCGGCGGGGAGCTGTTTTTT
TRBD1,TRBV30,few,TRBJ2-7,CACELGQHYEQYF,TGTGCCTGTGAGCTGGGACAGCACTACGAGCAGTACTTC
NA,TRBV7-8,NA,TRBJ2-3,CASSLSGLTDTQYF,TGTGCCAGCAGCTTAAGCGGGCTCACAGATACGCAGTATTTT
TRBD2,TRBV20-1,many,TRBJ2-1,CSAPRAGGYNEQFF,TGCAGTGCTCCCAGAGCGGGAGGTTACAATGAGCAGTTCTTC
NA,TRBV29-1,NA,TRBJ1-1,CSVDKTAQNTEAFF,TGCAGCGTTGACAAAACAGCGCAGAACACTGAAGCTTTCTTT
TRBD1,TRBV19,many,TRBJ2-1,CASSIVGGRDEQFF,TGTGCCAGTAGTATCGTAGGGGGCCGCGATGAGCAGTTCTTC
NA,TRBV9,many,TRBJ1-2,CASSALWSNYGYTF,TGTGCCAGCAGCGCGCTCTGGTCTAACTATGGCTACACCTTC
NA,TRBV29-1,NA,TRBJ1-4,CSVPLPGGNEKLFF,TGCAGCGTTCCCCTGCCGGGAGGAAATGAAAAACTGTTTTTT
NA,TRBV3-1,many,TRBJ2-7,CASSQRTGYEQYF,TGTGCCAGCAGCCAACGAACAGGGTACGAGCAGTACTTC
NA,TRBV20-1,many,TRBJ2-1,CSALDPTSSYNEQFF,TGCAGTGCTTTGGACCCAACAAGCTCCTACAATGAGCAGTTCTTC
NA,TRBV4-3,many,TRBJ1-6,CASSQDTPVSPLHF,TGCGCCAGCAGCCAAGATACTCCAGTCTCACCCCTCCACTTT
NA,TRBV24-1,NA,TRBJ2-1,CATSDLFREEQFF,TGTGCCACCAGTGATCTATTCAGGGAGGAGCAGTTCTTC
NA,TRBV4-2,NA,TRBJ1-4,CASSQDLLVQEKLLF,TGTGCCAGCAGCCAAGATTTATTGGTTCAGGAAAAACTGCTTTTT
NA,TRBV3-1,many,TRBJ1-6,CASSQEERAYNSPLHF,TGTGCCAGCAGCCAAGAGGAGCGTGCTTATAATTCACCCCTCCACTTT
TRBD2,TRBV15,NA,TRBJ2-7,CATSRETGGPDEQYF,TGTGCTACCAGCAGAGAAACGGGAGGGCCGGACGAGCAGTACTTC
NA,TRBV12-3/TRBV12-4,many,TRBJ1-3,CANFNTGGSGNTIYF,TGTGCCAACTTCAATACAGGAGGCTCTGGAAACACCATATATTTT
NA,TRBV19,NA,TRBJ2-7,CASSRDSGYEQYF,TGTGCCAGCAGCCGTGACTCGGGGTACGAGCAGTACTTC
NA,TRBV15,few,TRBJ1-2,CATSRDIGERYGYTF,TGTGCCACCAGCAGAGATATAGGGGAGAGGTATGGCTACACCTTC
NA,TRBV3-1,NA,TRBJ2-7,CASSQLRSPSYEQYF,TGTGCCAGCAGCCAACTGAGGTCCCCCTCCTACGAGCAGTACTTC
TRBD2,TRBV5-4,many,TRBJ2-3,CASSLGLSGRGMADTQYF,TGTGCCAGCAGCTTGGGGCTGAGCGGGAGGGGTATGGCAGATACGCAGTATTTT
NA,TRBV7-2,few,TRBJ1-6,CASSENVRSPLHF,TGTGCCAGCAGCGAGAATGTTCGGTCACCCCTCCACTTT
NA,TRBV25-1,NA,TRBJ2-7,CASSLAGFYEQYF,TGTGCCAGCAGCTTGGCCGGGTTCTACGAGCAGTACTTC
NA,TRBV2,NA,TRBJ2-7,CASMLVEQYF,TGTGCCAGCATGTTGGTCGAGCAGTACTTC
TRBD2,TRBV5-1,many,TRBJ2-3,CASSLGTSGGGGTDTQYF,TGCGCCAGCAGCCTCGGGACTAGCGGGGGCGGGGGCACAGATACGCAGTATTTT
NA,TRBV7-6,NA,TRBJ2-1,CAQPPGLINEQFF,TGTGCTCAGCCCCCCGGGTTGATTAATGAGCAGTTCTTC
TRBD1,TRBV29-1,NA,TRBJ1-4,CSVRPGQGKEKLFF,TGCAGCGTTAGACCGGGACAGGGGAAGGAAAAACTGTTTTTT
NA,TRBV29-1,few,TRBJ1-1,CSVEHTEAFF,TGCAGCGTGGAACACACTGAAGCTTTCTTT
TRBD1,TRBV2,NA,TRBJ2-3,CASFGSRDRGTDTQYF,TGTGCCAGCTTTGGGTCCCGGGACAGGGGGACAGATACGCAGTATTTT
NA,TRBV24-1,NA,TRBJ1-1,CATSVEGPGGAFF,TGTGCCACCAGTGTGGAGGGACCGGGCGGAGCTTTCTTT
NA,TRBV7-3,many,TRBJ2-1,CASSHAGTHETAEQFF,TGTGCCAGCAGCCACGCAGGGACGCATGAAACCGCGGAGCAGTTCTTC
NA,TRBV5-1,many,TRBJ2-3,CASSSPFMGDTQYF,TGCGCCAGCAGCTCCCCGTTCATGGGCGATACGCAGTATTTT
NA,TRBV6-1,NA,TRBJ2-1,CASSDYGRNNEQFF,TGTGCCAGCAGCGACTATGGGCGGAACAATGAGCAGTTCTTC
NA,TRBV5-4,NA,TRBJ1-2,CASSLDAGLSTSNYGYTF,TGTGCCAGCAGCTTGGATGCGGGACTATCGACTTCTAACTATGGCTACACCTTC
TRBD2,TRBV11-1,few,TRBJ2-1,CASSLERERNEQFF,TGTGCCAGCAGCTTAGAGCGGGAGAGGAATGAGCAGTTCTTC
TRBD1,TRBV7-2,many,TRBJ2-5,CASTINRGETQYF,TGTGCCAGCACCATAAACAGGGGGGAGACCCAGTACTTC